Below, one TCR beta chain is given with its context. The antigen remains undetermined. At the DNA level, this CDR3 is encoded by other sequences in the same sample as well. Running of the assay took place at deep level. Researchers divided each subset's genomic DNA evenly across several immunoSEQ plates. Measured with immunoSEQ multiplex PCR; TCRdb has only the in-frame clones, and not every one. The table shows under 2,500,000 clones, with around 95% occurring only once. This entry is derived from a study of shared clonotypes between healthy human individuals. Those who donated, Caucasian adults without exception, all lived in Nashville, Tennessee. Findings and limits, study-wide: Generally, naive subsets (rather than memory subsets) showed larger estimated richness.

The germline CDR1 and CDR2 sequences are SGHRS and YFSETQ. V was shortened by 0 bases and J by 1 base, with 9 bases between the two germline ends. This CDR3 comprises 15 residues. The chain recombines TRBV5-1 with TRBJ2-3; D gene ambiguous. The sequencing sample was made of naive CD4+ T cells sorted from blood. Sample subset: CD45RA+ positively selected. This clonotype was obtained from a young man in good health. CDR3 amino acids: CASSLEGRGTDTQYF. CDR3 bases: TGCGCCAGCAGCTTGGAGGGTCGCGGCACAGATACGCAGTATTTT.